This TCR beta chain was found in a study of T cell clonotyping in hematopoietic cell transplantation. Study-level results: Recipient TCR diversity dropped after transplant; expanded clonotypes rose from day 30 to 180.

The CDR3 is 18 amino acids. Trimming stripped 0 bases from V and 0 bases from J, with 13 bases between. The germline CDR1 and CDR2 sequences are SGHDT and YYEEEE. About this clone itself: Its specificity is unknown.

Generated by immunoSEQ multiplex PCR, the TCRdb table keeps only in-frame clones and is missing some. The sample lists approximately 10,000 clones, about 75% seen once, with over 45% in the top ten. This specimen consisted of peripheral blood mononuclear cells, obtained 180 days after allogeneic stem cell transplant. The origin of this receptor is a female patient aged 45 to 65 who had an allogeneic stem cell transplant from a related donor, so the T cells may come from the graft donor. Some clones in this sample may be carry-over from other donors' samples. The rearrangement links TRBV5-6 to TRBJ1-6; TRBD1 is a possible D gene (5 bases). This CDR3 is CASSLAHRSSSYNSPLHF. The CDR3 DNA reads TGTGCCAGCAGCTTGGCCCACAGGTCGAGCTCCTATAATTCACCCCTCCACTTT.